This T cell receptor beta chain came from a study of PD-1 blockade in classical Hodgkin lymphoma. This sample's time point: newly diagnosed, previously untreated cHL patient sample. Thawed PBMCs underwent magnetic negative selection to obtain purified CD8+ T cells. V was cut by 0 bases and J by 6 bases, with 14 bases left in between. The germline V gene encodes CDR1 SGHDN and CDR2 FVKESK. The length of the CDR3 is 15 residues. Generated by immunoSEQ multiplex PCR, the TCRdb table keeps only in-frame clones and is missing some. The sample has about 14,000 clones, 91% seen once. Sequenced material: CD8+ T cells from blood. The chain joins TRBV14 to TRBJ1-1, with D perhaps TRBD1 (6 bases). The source of this sequence is a human donor with classical Hodgkin lymphoma. The CDR3: CASSQDTGWGSEAFF. The DNA for the CDR3 is TGTGCCAGCAGCCAAGATACAGGGTGGGGTTCTGAAGCTTTCTTT.